This T cell receptor (beta chain) was captured by sequencing in a study of blood T cells in healthy people across ages. This clonotype was seen a few times. Trimming shortened V by 2 bases and J by 3 bases, and 7 bases separated the two germline ends. The CDR3 runs to 13 residues. A second PCR of 7 to 11 cycles used a sample-barcoded 5' primer and a J-beta primer mix. Every cDNA molecule bore a tag from a template-switch adaptor containing 12 random nucleotides. There were at least 2.5 million CDR3-containing paired-end reads obtained from each sample. TCRdb ran MiXCR on the 5' RACE reads and lists one entry per CDR3 protein. The table shows 730,000 or so distinct CDR3 sequences, with roughly 41% occurring only once.

The chain carries TRBV12-3 or TRBV12-4 and TRBJ1-1; unclear D gene. This receptor was taken from a man aged 80 or over in good health. Source material: blood. In DNA, the CDR3 is TGTGCCAGCAGTTTACGGGCGGACACTGAAGCTTTCTTT. It yields the protein CASSLRADTEAFF.